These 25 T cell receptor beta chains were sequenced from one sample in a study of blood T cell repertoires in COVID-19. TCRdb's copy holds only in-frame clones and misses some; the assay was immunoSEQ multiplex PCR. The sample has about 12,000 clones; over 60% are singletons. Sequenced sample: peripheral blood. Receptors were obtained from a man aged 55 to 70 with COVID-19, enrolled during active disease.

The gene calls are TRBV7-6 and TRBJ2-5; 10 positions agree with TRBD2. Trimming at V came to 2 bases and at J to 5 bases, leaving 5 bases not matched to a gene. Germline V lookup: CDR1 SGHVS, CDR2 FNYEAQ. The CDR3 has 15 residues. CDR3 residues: CASSLSGGASETQYF. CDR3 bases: TGTGCCAGCAGCTTAAGCGGGGGGGCGTCGGAGACCCAGTACTTC.

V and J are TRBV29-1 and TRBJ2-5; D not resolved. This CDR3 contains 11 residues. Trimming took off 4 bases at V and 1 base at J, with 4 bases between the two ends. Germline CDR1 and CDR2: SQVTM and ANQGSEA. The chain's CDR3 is CSVALQETQYF. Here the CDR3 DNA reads TGCAGCGTTGCCCTCCAAGAGACCCAGTACTTC.

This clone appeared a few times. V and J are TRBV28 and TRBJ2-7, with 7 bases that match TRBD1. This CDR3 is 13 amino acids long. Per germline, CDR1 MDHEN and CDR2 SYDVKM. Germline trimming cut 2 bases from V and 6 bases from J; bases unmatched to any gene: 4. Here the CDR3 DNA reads TGTGCCAGCAGTTTACTAGAGGGGGCCGAGCAGTACGTC. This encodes CASSLLEGAEQYV.

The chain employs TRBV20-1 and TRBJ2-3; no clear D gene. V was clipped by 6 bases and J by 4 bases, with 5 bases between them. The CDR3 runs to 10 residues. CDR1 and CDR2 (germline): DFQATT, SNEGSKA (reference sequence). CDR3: CSAHSDTQYF. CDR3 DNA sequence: TGCAGTGCCCATTCAGATACGCAGTATTTT.

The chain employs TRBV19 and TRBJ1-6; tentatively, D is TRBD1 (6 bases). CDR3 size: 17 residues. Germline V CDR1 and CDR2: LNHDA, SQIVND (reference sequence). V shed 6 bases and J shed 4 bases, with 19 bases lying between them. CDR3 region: CASSTTGTYSYNSPLHF. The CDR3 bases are TGTGCCAGTAGCACGACAGGAACCTACTCTTATAATTCACCCCTCCACTTT.

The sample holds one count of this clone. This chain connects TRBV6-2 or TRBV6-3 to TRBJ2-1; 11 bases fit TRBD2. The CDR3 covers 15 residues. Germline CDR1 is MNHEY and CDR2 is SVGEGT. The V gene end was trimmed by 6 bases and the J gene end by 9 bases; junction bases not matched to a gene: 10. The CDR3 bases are TGTGCCAGCAGCCCCCGAACTAGCGGGAGTAGTGAGCAGTTCTTC. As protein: CASSPRTSGSSEQFF.

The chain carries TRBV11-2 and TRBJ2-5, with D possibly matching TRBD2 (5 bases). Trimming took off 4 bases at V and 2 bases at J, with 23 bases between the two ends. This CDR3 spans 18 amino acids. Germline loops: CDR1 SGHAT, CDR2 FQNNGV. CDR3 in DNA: TGTGCCAGCAGCTCCAACTTCGGGGTAGAAGTCGGGCAAGAGACCCAGTACTTC. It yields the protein CASSSNFGVEVGQETQYF. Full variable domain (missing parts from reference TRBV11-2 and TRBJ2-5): EAGVAQSPRYKIIEKRQSVAFWCNPISGHATLYWYQQILGQGPKLLIQFQNNGVVDDSQLPKDRFSAERLKGVDSTLKIQPAKLEDSAVYLCASSSNFGVEVGQETQYFGPGTRLLVL.

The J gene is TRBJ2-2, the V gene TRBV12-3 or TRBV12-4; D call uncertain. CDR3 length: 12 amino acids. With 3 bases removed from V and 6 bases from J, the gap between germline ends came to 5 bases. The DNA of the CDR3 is TGTGCCAGCAGTTTTTCTCCCGGGGAGCTGTTTTTT. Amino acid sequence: CASSFSPGELFF.

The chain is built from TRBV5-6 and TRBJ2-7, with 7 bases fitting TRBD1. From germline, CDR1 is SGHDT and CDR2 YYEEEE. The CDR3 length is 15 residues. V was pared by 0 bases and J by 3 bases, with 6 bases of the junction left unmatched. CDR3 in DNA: TGTGCCAGCAGCTTGGGGATGGACAGGAACTACGAGCAGTACTTC. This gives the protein CASSLGMDRNYEQYF.

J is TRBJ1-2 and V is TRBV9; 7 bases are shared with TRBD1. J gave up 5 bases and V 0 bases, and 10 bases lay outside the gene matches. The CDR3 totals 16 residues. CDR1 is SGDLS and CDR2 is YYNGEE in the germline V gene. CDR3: CASSVGPRGDEYGYTF. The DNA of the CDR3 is TGTGCCAGCAGCGTAGGTCCCAGGGGGGATGAGTATGGCTACACCTTC.

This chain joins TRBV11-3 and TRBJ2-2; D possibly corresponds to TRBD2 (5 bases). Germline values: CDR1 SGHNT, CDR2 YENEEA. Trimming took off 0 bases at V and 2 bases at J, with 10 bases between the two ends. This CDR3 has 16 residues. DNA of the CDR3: TGTGCCAGCAGCTTAGAGTTTTGGACTAACACCGGGGAGCTGTTTTTT. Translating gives CASSLEFWTNTGELFF.

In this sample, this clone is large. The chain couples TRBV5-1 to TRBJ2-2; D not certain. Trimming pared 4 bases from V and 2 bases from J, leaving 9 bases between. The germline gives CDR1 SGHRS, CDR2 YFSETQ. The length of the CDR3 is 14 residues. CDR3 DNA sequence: TGCGCCAGCAGCGTACTGATAAACACCGGGGAGCTGTTTTTT. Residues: CASSVLINTGELFF. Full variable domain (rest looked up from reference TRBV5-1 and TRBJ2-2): KAGVTQTPRYLIKTRGQQVTLSCSPISGHRSVSWYQQTPGQGLQFLFEYFSETQRNKGNFPGRFSGRQFSNSRSEMNVSTLELGDSALYLCASSVLINTGELFFGEGSRLTVL.

CDR3 in DNA: TGTGCCAGCAGCCAACCGGGACAGGGTGATTCACCCCTCCACTTT. As protein: CASSQPGQGDSPLHF. V is TRBV3-1 (or the pseudogene TRBV3-2) and J is TRBJ1-6, with 9 bases that match TRBD1. The CDR3 spans 15 residues. Looked up from germline, CDR1 is LGHDT and CDR2 is YNNKEL (reference sequence). Trimming cost V 2 bases and J 8 bases; bases outside gene matches: 4.

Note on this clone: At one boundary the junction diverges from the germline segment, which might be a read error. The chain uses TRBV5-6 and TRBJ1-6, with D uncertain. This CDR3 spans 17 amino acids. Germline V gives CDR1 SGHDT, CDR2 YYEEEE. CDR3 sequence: CASSFAFPTDYNSPLHF. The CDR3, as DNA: TGTGCCAGCAGTTTCGCCTTCCCTACAGATTATAATTCGCCCCTCCACTTT.

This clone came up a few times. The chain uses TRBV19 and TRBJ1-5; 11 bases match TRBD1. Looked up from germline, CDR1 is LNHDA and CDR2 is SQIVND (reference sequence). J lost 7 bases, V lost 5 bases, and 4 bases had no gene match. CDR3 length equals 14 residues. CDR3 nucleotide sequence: TGTGCCAGTAGTGGGACAGGGGGTCCCCAGCCCCAGCATTTT. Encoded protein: CASSGTGGPQPQHF.

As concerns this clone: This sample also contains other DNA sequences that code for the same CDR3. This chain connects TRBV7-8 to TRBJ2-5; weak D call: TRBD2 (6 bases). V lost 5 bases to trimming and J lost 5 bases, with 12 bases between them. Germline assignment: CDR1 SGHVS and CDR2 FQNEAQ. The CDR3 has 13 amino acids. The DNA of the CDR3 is TGTGCCAGCAGCCCCGACCGGGGGGAGACCCAGTACTTC. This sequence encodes CASSPDRGETQYF.

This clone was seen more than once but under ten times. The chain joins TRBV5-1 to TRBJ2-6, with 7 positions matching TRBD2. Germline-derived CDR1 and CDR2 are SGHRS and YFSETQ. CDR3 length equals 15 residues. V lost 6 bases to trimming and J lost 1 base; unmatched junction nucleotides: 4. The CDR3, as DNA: TGCGCCAGCACCCCGCGGGGGTCTGGGGCCAACGTCCTGACTTTC. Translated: CASTPRGSGANVLTF.

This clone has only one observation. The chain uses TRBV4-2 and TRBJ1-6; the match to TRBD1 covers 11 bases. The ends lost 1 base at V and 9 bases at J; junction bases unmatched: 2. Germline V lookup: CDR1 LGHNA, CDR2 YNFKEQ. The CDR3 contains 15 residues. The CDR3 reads CASSQGTGGSSPLHF. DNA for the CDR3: TGTGCCAGCAGCCAAGGGACAGGGGGCTCTTCACCCCTCCACTTT.

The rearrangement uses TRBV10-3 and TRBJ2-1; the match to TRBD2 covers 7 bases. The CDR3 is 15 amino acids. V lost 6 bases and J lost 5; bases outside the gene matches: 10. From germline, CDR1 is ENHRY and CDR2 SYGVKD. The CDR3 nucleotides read TGTGCCATCAGCGCGCAGCGGGAAAGCAACAATGAGCAGTTCTTC. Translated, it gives CAISAQRESNNEQFF.

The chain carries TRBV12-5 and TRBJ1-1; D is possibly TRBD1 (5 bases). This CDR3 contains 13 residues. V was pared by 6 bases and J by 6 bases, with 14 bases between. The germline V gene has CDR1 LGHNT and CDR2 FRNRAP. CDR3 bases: TGTGCTAGTGGCTGGGGACTGGGGGCTGAAGCTTTCTTT. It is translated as CASGWGLGAEAFF.

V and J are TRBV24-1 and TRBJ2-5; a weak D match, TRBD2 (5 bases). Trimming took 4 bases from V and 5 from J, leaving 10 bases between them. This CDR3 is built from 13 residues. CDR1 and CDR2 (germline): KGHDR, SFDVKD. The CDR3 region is CATSDGELETQYF. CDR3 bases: TGTGCCACCAGTGACGGGGAGCTGGAGACCCAGTACTTC.

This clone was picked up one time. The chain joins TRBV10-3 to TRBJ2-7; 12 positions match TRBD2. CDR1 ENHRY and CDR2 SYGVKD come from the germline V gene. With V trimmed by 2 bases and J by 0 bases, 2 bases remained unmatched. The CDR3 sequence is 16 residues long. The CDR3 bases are TGTGCCATCAGTGAGGGGACTAGCGGGTCCTCCTACGAGCAGTACGTC. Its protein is CAISEGTSGSSYEQYV.

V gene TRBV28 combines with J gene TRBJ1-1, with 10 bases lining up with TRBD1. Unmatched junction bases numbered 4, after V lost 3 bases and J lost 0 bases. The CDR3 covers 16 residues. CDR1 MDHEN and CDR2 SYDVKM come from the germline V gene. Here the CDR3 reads CASSFMGTGVNTEAFF. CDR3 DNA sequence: TGTGCCAGCAGTTTCATGGGGACAGGGGTGAACACTGAAGCTTTCTTT.

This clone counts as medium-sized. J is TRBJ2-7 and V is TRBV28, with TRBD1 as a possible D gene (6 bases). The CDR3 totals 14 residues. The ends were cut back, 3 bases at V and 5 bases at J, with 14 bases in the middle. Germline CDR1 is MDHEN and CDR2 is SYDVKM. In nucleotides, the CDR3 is TGTGCCAGCAGTTTTCTACAGGGAGAGGACGAGCAGTACGTC. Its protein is CASSFLQGEDEQYV.

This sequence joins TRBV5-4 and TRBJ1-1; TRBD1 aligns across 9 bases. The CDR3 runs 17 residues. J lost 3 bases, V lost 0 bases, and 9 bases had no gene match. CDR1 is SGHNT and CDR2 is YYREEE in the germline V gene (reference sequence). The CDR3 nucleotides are TGTGCCAGCAGCTTGGGGGGAGGACAGGGGCGGGACACTGAAGCTTTCTTT. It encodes CASSLGGGQGRDTEAFF.